This entry is about one TCR beta chain. This entry comes from a study of technical replicates of blood from a few donors. Only in-frame clones appear in the TCRdb table, and some are missing; sequencing was by immunoSEQ multiplex PCR. The data show roughly 85,000 clones, with around 94% seen just once and 0.26% held by the top ten. This CDR3 has 15 amino acids. V gave up 4 bases and J gave up 3 bases, with 14 bases separating them. The germline gives CDR1 ENHRY, CDR2 SYGVKD. Sequenced sample: T cells isolated from PBMCs. The rearrangement links TRBV10-3 to TRBJ2-3; maybe TRBD1 (8 bases). The receptor was isolated from a human donor in good health. CDR3 bases: TGTGCCATCAGTGGGCTACAGGGGGGGACAGATACGCAGTATTTT. Translation gives CAISGLQGGTDTQYF.